This T cell receptor beta chain was documented in a study of cytomegalovirus exposure and HLA in healthy donors (dated by TCRdb to between 2016 and 2019). At the level of the whole study: In an earlier analysis of approximately 640 of the donors, 276 Gb of sequence data and about 110 million unique TCR beta sequences from 150 million to 200 million T cells were reported. Roughly five DR-DQ haplotypes were treated as single units for association and clustering because of strong linkage in the cohort. About 280 gigabases of sequencing data and roughly 90 million unique TCR sequences were included in an early release covering several hundred HLA-typed donors. A later genetic analysis used genome-wide SNP genotypes for about three fifths of the roughly 700 donors, treating that subset as a discovery cohort. Rather than drawing on any new phenotypic data, the later analysis identified candidate immune exposures from TCR beta sequences and the way those sequences occurred across donors. Typing coverage varied by locus: roughly 629-640 donors for A, B, C, DRB1 and DQB1; roughly 500 for DQA1; about 590 for DPA1; about 450 for DPB1. Every repertoire in the discovery cohort had been generated on one and the same sequencing platform. Among the roughly 400 genotyped donors, approximately 76% belonged to the genetic ancestry cluster associated with self-reported Caucasian donors. In addition to the first cohort of roughly 700 subjects, a separate validation cohort of around 110 different subjects was used. The study profiled the T cell repertoires of under 850 subjects by immunosequencing and related them to cytomegalovirus serostatus. HLA typing included class I and class II loci at four-digit resolution. To study patterns of TCR occurrence, a later analysis re-analyzed previously published TCR beta repertoires from under 750 donors and added high-resolution HLA genotyping. Donor age, sex, ethnicity and CMV serostatus were compiled together with the repertoire data. High-throughput TCR immunosequencing, statistical association of individual TCRs with disease status, and machine learning were combined to predict cytomegalovirus infection status. On average, around 230,000 unique TCR beta nucleotide sequences were sequenced per donor among about 400 genotyped donors of the cohort, with 15% to 20% of those sequences being non-productive. To decide whether each TCR beta V gene segment behaved as functional or pseudogenic, an earlier analysis of some 540 of the donors relied on high-throughput TCR beta sequencing. The study was designed to test whether signatures of past pathogen exposure could be identified by cataloging public T cell receptors. General findings and caveats noted by the study authors: In a later analysis, several top co-occurrence clusters were reported to appear linked to parvovirus B19, influenza, CMV and Epstein-Barr virus. For the cohort, immune exposure information was limited to CMV serostatus. A further reported finding was that TCR beta sequences accurately predicted the HLA-A and HLA-B alleles for most subjects in the first cohort. In a later analysis, HLA-associated TCR beta chains were found to be more clonally expanded and to have lower generation probabilities than equally common non-associated chains. Assigning TCR associations to individual alleles was difficult when HLA alleles, especially DR and DQ, strongly co-occurred. Some IMGT-functional V segments, including TRBV6-2 and TRBV6-3, could not be distinguished by the 87-base-pair reads and were therefore excluded. A cluster of highly shared sequence variants was judged likely to represent a technical artifact of the sequencing pipeline. In both the original and validation cohorts, the classifier was reported to diagnose cytomegalovirus status with high specificity and sensitivity. HLA typing was unavailable for some donors at each locus, so association tests used only the typed subset. According to a later genetic analysis, donors in an Asian-associated ancestry cluster had fewer N-insertions in productive TCRs than the approximately 670-donor mean. A later analysis associated some 17,000 TCR beta sequences with specific HLA alleles at a false discovery rate of 0.05. Sequencing depth was assumed to be roughly uniform across donors in the presence/absence analyses, though that assumption may not hold. A later genetic analysis associated a missense DCLRE1C variant with V-gene and J-gene trimming of TCR beta chains, and an independent cohort replicated the association. The authors suggested that the approach could potentially be generalized to other disease states and immunological phenotypes. While some public TCRs were present in many individuals, most TCR sequences turned up only very rarely across donors. Linkage disequilibrium might explain the correlated functional status among segregating V segments, but an unknown experimental factor could not be excluded. In a later analysis, most CMV-associated TCR beta chains were found to appear HLA-restricted, with HLA associations seemingly driven largely by CMV exposure. The study listed approximately 150 TCR beta chains as associated with cytomegalovirus. Only TCR beta chains were sequenced in this cohort, and the absence of alpha or paired-chain data limited detectable features. In a later analysis, the rate of TCR association differed among HLA loci, with DRB1 alleles having the most associated TCRs and HLA-C alleles having the fewest. Because counts were too low, around 18 rarely observed V segments, including chromosome 9 orphons, were left out of the earlier analysis of roughly 600 of the donors. In an earlier analysis of approximately 600 of the donors, most TCR beta V segments were observed in productive rearrangements about 90% or about 30% of the time, broadly matching IMGT annotations. In vitro tests confirmed that three of the cytomegalovirus-associated TCR beta chains recognize cytomegalovirus antigens.

Points on this clone: Its antigen remains undetermined. No quality values exist for individual bases; no much larger clone is one base distant.

The library relied on the immunoSEQ multiplex PCR assay. For the multiplex PCR, a mixture combining 60 forward primers for TCR Vbeta segments and 13 reverse primers for TCR Jbeta segments was used. The CDR3 region of rearranged TCR beta genes was amplified from genomic DNA with a multiplex PCR assay. The amplified TCR beta libraries were sequenced on the Illumina HiSeq System as 87-base-pair reads. The authors processed their data as follows. A later analysis counted tens of millions of unique TCR beta chains across the 600 to 850 repertoires, and approximately 11 million of these chains were shared by at least two donors. Raw reads were error-corrected and collapsed into unique sequences by a nearest-neighbor algorithm in which closely related sequences were merged to remove PCR and sequencing errors. To assign V, D and J gene segments, CDR3 sequences were aligned to IMGT reference sequences. For a sequence to be retained, a match of at least six nucleotides to both a V gene segment and a J gene segment was required. Rearrangements were called productive when the CDR3 lacked stop codons and stayed in frame with V and J; all others were non-productive. CDR3 was defined according to IMGT convention as the region running from the second conserved V-encoded cysteine to the conserved J-encoded phenylalanine. The earlier analysis of about 610 of the donors excluded any sequence lacking an unambiguous match to a single V gene segment. An earlier analysis of 587 of the donors called V segments functional above 56.7% productive rearrangements and segregating when the between-donor standard deviation exceeded 5%. To diagnose cytomegalovirus status from the catalog of TCR beta chain sequences, a statistical classification framework was built. A later analysis assigned V and J genes by comparing TCR nucleotide sequences with IMGT/GENE-DB human TR gene sequences. In a later analysis, CDR3 sequences and most-parsimonious VDJ recombination scenarios were assigned using the TCRdist pipeline. In a later analysis, each TCR beta chain was defined by its CDR3 amino acid sequence together with its V-gene family, and reads without a unique V-gene family were excluded. As a way to deal with suspected cross-contamination and a sequencing artifact, a later analysis dropped roughly 620 nucleotide sequences that were highly shared and had low generation probability. In a later analysis, a clonal expansion index was calculated for each public chain from normalized within-repertoire ranks of inferred template counts. A later analysis computed generation probabilities with a VDJ recombination model fitted to out-of-frame rearrangements, and checked the results against IGoR. In a later analysis, TCR-TCR, TCR-HLA and TCR-CMV co-occurrence was scored with hypergeometric tests, and a repertoire-size bias correction was applied to TCR pairs. A later analysis estimated false discovery rates by permuting HLA or CMV assignments 20 times. In a later analysis, co-occurring TCRs were grouped using DBSCAN, with TCRdist sequence similarity added in when clustering inside HLA-allele-positive subsets. For co-occurrence clustering, repertoires with fewer than 30,000 or more than 120,000 public chains were excluded, along with five or six repertoires with anomalous nucleotide sharing. The clones in this table, taken by TCRdb from immuneACCESS, are in-frame only. Not every clone is retained; where verified, under half of the shortfall comes from an unresolved V gene, and the cause of the rest is unknown. V, J and clone size reflect that table, while D and trimming were determined from the DNA. Here the sample has 110,000 to 150,000 clones; around 81% occur a single time. Around 6.8% of the sample is held by the ten biggest clonotypes.

The germline V gene (reference sequence) sets CDR1 to MNHEY and CDR2 to SMNVEV. Deletion took 5 bases off V and 2 bases off J, with a span of 10 bases between the germline ends. The CDR3 runs 13 amino acids, cysteine and phenylalanine included. Only CDR3 DNA is held: 39 bases, read in frame from base 1. The cohort was made up of roughly 670 healthy bone marrow donors. All cohort members were sampled while nominally healthy, although unrecorded immune exposures were likely present. The donor tested CMV seropositive and was one of the 289 seropositive cohort members. Every donor gave a peripheral blood sample, and the peripheral blood mononuclear cells from that sample were used for TCR beta sequencing. Genomic DNA extraction from the blood cell samples was performed with the Qiagen DNeasy Blood Extraction Kit.

Sequenced: PBMCs. The TCR sequence derives from a man aged 40-55 years in good health and CMV-seropositive. The receptor chain draws on TRBV27 and TRBJ2-7, with TRBD1 perhaps the D gene, on 5 matching bases. The DNA sequence is TGTGCCAGCAGTCTGGACACCCCCTACGAGCAGTACTTC. This yields the protein CASSLDTPYEQYF.